The 19 T cell receptor beta chains below come from one sample, sequenced in a study of blood T cell repertoires in COVID-19. Profiling relied on immunoSEQ multiplex PCR, and the TCRdb table lists in-frame clones only, not all of them. The data show around 300,000 clones, with around 86% seen just once and 1% held by the top ten. The specimen was peripheral blood. The receptors were gathered from a man in his forties or fifties with active or convalescent COVID-19.

V is TRBV6-5 and J is TRBJ2-7; TRBD1 agrees at 12 bases. Germline V gene sequence: CDR1 MNHEY, CDR2 SVGAGI. After removal of 8 bases from V and 2 bases from J, the junction contained 7 bases not matched to a gene. The CDR3 is made up of 15 amino acids. The CDR3 DNA sequence: TGTGCCAGCGCCCTCCGGGACAGGGGGCCCTACGAGCAGTACTTC. It translates to CASALRDRGPYEQYF.

The V and J genes are TRBV14 and TRBJ2-3; 8 bases fit TRBD1. CDR3 length equals 16 residues. From germline, CDR1 is SGHDN and CDR2 FVKESK. The junction had 7 bases not matched to a gene; V was cut back by 4 bases and J by 1 base. This CDR3 is CASSPLGGQGTDTQYF. CDR3 nucleotides: TGTGCCAGCAGCCCCTTAGGGGGACAGGGCACAGATACGCAGTATTTT.

The chain is built from TRBV6-6 and TRBJ1-2, with TRBD1 matching over 8 bases. Unmatched junction bases numbered 9, after V lost 7 bases and J lost 5 bases. The CDR3 runs to 14 residues. Germline assignment: CDR1 MNHNY and CDR2 SVGAGI (reference sequence). DNA of the CDR3: TGTGCCAGCACCCAGACAGGGGCGCTGTATGGCTACACCTTC. The encoded protein is CASTQTGALYGYTF.

This clone appeared a single time. The chain is built from TRBV2 and TRBJ2-1; maybe TRBD1 (5 bases). Germline CDR1 is SNHLY and CDR2 is FYNNEI. The CDR3 runs 14 residues. Trimming took off 6 bases at V and 0 bases at J, with 9 bases between the two ends. DNA for the CDR3: TGTGCCAGCAGGCTGGACAACTCCTACAATGAGCAGTTCTTC. This encodes CASRLDNSYNEQFF.

This chain connects TRBV6-5 to TRBJ1-3; TRBD1 is a possible D gene (6 bases). The CDR3 runs to 16 residues. Germline V gene lookup returns CDR1 MNHEY and CDR2 SVGAGI. Trimming removed 0 bases at V and 3 bases at J, with 12 bases between. In nucleotides, the CDR3 is TGTGCCAGCAGTTACTCTCAGGGGATGTTTGGAAACACCATATATTTT. Encoded protein: CASSYSQGMFGNTIYF.

The rearrangement joins TRBV28 to TRBJ1-5, with TRBD1 matching over 9 bases. There are 18 residues in the CDR3. With 8 bases clipped from V and 0 bases from J, the junction kept 14 bases outside the gene matches. Germline CDR1 and CDR2: MDHEN and SYDVKM. The CDR3 DNA is TGTGCCAGCGGGGACAGGGACCCTCGATCGTATAGCAATCAGCCCCAGCATTTT. It translates to CASGDRDPRSYSNQPQHF.

This rearrangement joins TRBV28 to TRBJ2-1, with 11 bases that match TRBD1. V lost 8 bases to trimming and J lost 3 bases; unmatched junction nucleotides: 12. CDR3 length: 17 residues. CDR1 is MDHEN, CDR2 SYDVKM, per germline. CDR3 DNA: TGTGCCAGCCTTCCCCTAACCGGGACAGGGGGCTACAATGAGCAGTTCTTC. This gives the protein CASLPLTGTGGYNEQFF.

The chain combines TRBV7-6 with TRBJ2-7, with 9 bases matching TRBD1. CDR3 size: 16 residues. V gave up 1 base and J gave up 4 bases; unmatched junction bases: 8. CDR1 is SGHVS, CDR2 FNYEAQ, per germline. The CDR3, as DNA: TGTGCCAGCAGCTTAGGGAGGACAGGGGAGCGGTACGAGCAGTACTTC. This sequence encodes CASSLGRTGERYEQYF.

This clone has a handful of counts. The DNA of the CDR3 is TGTGCCAGCACTGCGGTTAACACCGGGGAGCTGTTTTTT. Translated, it gives CASTAVNTGELFF. The genes are TRBV3-1 (or the pseudogene TRBV3-2) and TRBJ2-2; unclear D gene. This CDR3 is 13 amino acids long. The germline V gene has CDR1 LGHDT and CDR2 YNNKEL (reference sequence). The V and J ends lost 7 bases and 2 bases respectively, with 8 bases between them.

The chain has TRBV7-9 and TRBJ2-1, with 9 bases that match TRBD2. Germline trimming cut 5 bases from V and 10 bases from J; bases unmatched to any gene: 9. The CDR3 covers 14 residues. Looked up from germline, CDR1 is SEHNR and CDR2 is FQNEAQ (reference sequence). The CDR3 DNA sequence: TGTGCCAGCAGCCCCCCGCCTAGCGGGAACGAGCAGTTCTTC. It yields the protein CASSPPPSGNEQFF.

The CDR3 protein is CASSQVPGGSYNSPLHF. The CDR3 region has the DNA TGCGCCAGCAGCCAAGTACCAGGGGGCTCCTATAATTCACCCCTCCACTTT. The J gene is TRBJ1-6, the V gene TRBV4-1, with TRBD1 matching 7 bases. Losses at the gene ends were 1 base for V and 0 bases for J; bases not matched to a gene: 3. The CDR3 spans 17 residues. Germline V gene sequence: CDR1 MGHRA, CDR2 YSYEKL.

This chain connects TRBV28 to TRBJ1-3, with TRBD1 as a possible D gene (5 bases). Trimming removed 1 base at V and 2 bases at J, with 6 bases between. Germline-derived CDR1 and CDR2 are MDHEN and SYDVKM. This CDR3 spans 14 amino acids. The CDR3 nucleotides read TGTGCCAGCAGTTTATCAGGGACTGGAAACACCATATATTTT. Amino acid sequence: CASSLSGTGNTIYF.

The chain joins TRBV6-5 to TRBJ1-4; TRBD1 might be the D (5 bases). The length of the CDR3 is 14 residues. Germline V gene sequence: CDR1 MNHEY, CDR2 SVGAGI. V shed 6 bases and J shed 8 bases, with 16 bases lying between them. CDR3 in amino acids: CASSPPGVAEKLFF. CDR3 nucleotide sequence: TGTGCCAGCAGCCCCCCGGGGGTGGCCGAAAAACTGTTTTTT.

The chain carries TRBV7-3 and TRBJ2-1; TRBD1 agrees at 10 bases. The germline gives CDR1 SGHTA, CDR2 FQGTGA. V lost 2 bases to trimming and J lost 3 bases; unmatched junction nucleotides: 4. The CDR3 has 16 residues. The CDR3 is CASSLEGTGVYNEQFF. CDR3 sequence (DNA): TGTGCCAGCAGCTTAGAGGGGACAGGGGTCTACAATGAGCAGTTCTTC.

This clone was seen once. The rearrangement uses TRBV3-1 (or the pseudogene TRBV3-2) and TRBJ1-4; D is undetermined. V lost 5 bases and J 8 bases, leaving 12 bases between the germline ends. The CDR3 loop spans 13 amino acids. In germline, CDR1 is LGHDT, CDR2 YNNKEL (reference sequence). The DNA of the CDR3 is TGTGCCAGCAGCTACCAAGCGGGGGAAAAACTGTTTTTT. Protein: CASSYQAGEKLFF.

This clone was observed a few times. The CDR3 reads CASSQDEDTWFGSPLHF. CDR3 in DNA: TGTGCCAGCAGCCAAGATGAGGACACATGGTTTGGTTCACCCCTCCACTTT. This rearrangement joins TRBV3-1 (or the pseudogene TRBV3-2) to TRBJ1-6, with D possibly TRBD1 on 5 matching bases. Germline V gives CDR1 LGHDT, CDR2 YNNKEL (reference sequence). This CDR3 is 17 amino acids long. The V end lost 0 bases, the J end lost 9 bases, and 18 bases lay between the germline ends.

This clone has just a few counts. This chain joins TRBV10-3 and TRBJ2-7, with 7 nucleotides matching TRBD1. The length of the CDR3 is 14 residues. Germline-derived CDR1 and CDR2 are ENHRY and SYGVKD. The J segment lost 2 bases and the V segment lost 6 bases, leaving 7 bases of the junction unmatched. The CDR3 region is CAIRGQQYTYEQYF. DNA of the CDR3: TGTGCCATCAGGGGACAGCAATATACCTACGAGCAGTACTTC.

The J gene is TRBJ1-2, the V gene TRBV28, with 7 bases fitting TRBD1. The CDR3 runs 13 residues. V lost 8 bases, J lost 0 bases, and 3 bases stayed unmatched. The germline gives CDR1 MDHEN, CDR2 SYDVKM. CDR3 bases: TGTGCCAGCGGACAGGTGACTAACTATGGCTACACCTTC. Translation: CASGQVTNYGYTF.

V and J are TRBV29-1 and TRBJ1-4; D gene unclear. CDR1 is SQVTM, CDR2 ANQGSEA, per germline. V was shortened by 1 base and J by 7 bases, with 10 bases between the two germline ends. CDR3 length equals 13 residues. In DNA form, the CDR3 reads TGCAGCGTTGAAGGGGGAGACCCTGAAAAACTGTTTTTT. Translated: CSVEGGDPEKLFF.